The T cell receptor (beta chain) described here comes from a study of CD8+ T cells in alopecia areata. Study-wide findings and caveats: Higher clonality and more expanded CD8+ clones appeared in lesional than normal scalp.

Reverse transcription of extracted RNA yielded cDNA, which provided the sequencing template. The assay was immunoSEQ multiplex PCR, and TCRdb's table has in-frame clones only and misses some. Seen here are 200,000 to 250,000 clones, more than 55% observed once, and the top ten hold about 5.3%. The CDR3 sequence is 14 residues long. Trimming left V 2 bases short and J 2 bases short, with 7 bases between. CDR1 LNHNV and CDR2 YYDKDF come from the germline V gene (reference sequence). A note on this clone: Its specificity is unknown.

PBMCs provided sorted CD4+ and CD8+ T cells. The V gene is TRBV15, the J gene TRBJ2-1, with D tentatively TRBD1 (6 bases). Sequenced material: CD8+ T cells sorted from blood. The origin of this receptor is a human donor in good health. The CDR3 DNA follows: TGTGCCACCAGCAGAACAGGGACCTACAATGAGCAGTTCTTC. It is translated as CATSRTGTYNEQFF. The whole variable domain, remainder taken from reference TRBV15 and TRBJ2-1, is DAMVIQNPRYQVTQFGKPVTLSCSQTLNHNVMYWYQQKSSQAPKLLFHYYDKDFNNEADTPDNFQSRRPNTSFCFLDIRSPGLGDTAMYLCATSRTGTYNEQFFGPGTRLTVL.